The clone carrying this T cell receptor (beta chain) was detected only a few times. Its antigen is unidentified. This sample is drawn from a study of T cells after yellow fever vaccination. Study-wide context: Fractions of limited cellularity were prepared by means of SMART-Seq v4 Ultra Low Input. General study findings and limits: FACS-sorted repertoires could contain abundant clonotypes contaminating from the bulk population. Few clonotypes appeared in both CD4 and CD8 compartments.

The study made its TCR cDNA through 5'RACE template switching. That step introduced a universal primer site along with UMIs. TCRdb reprocessed the 5' RACE reads via MiXCR and lists one record per CDR3 protein. The top ten clones hold over 25% of a sample with around 110,000 distinct CDR3 sequences, 8.4% of them seen once. The TCR comes from a young man who received the YFV17D yellow fever vaccine. The source was CD8+ T cells sorted from PBMCs, collected 45 days after the yellow fever booster vaccination.

The CDR3: CASSQVPDNEQFF. As DNA, the CDR3 is TGCGCCAGCAGCCAAGTTCCCGACAATGAGCAGTTCTTC. The V and J genes are TRBV4-3 and TRBJ2-1; D remains ambiguous. Germline CDR1 LGHNA, CDR2 YSLEER. The CDR3 totals 13 residues. The V and J ends lost 1 base and 5 bases respectively, with 6 bases between them.